A selection of T cell receptor beta chains follows, all from one sample in a study of technical replicates of blood from several donors. The assay was immunoSEQ multiplex PCR, and TCRdb's table has in-frame clones only and misses some. The sample lists about 70,000 clones; around 97% were seen once. The sequencing sample was made of T cells isolated from PBMCs. These receptors originate from a human donor in good health. Each CDR3 is given with its conserved first and last residue. A D gene is named only where the DNA matches it firmly. Clone size is not always given. Where it is, it says once, few, many or a class for expanded clones.

CDR3nt	CDR3aa	d_gene	j_gene	v_gene	len	abundance
TGTGCCAGCAGTCCCTACACCGGGGAGCTGTTTTTT	CASSPYTGELFF	.	TRBJ2-2	TRBV27	12	.
TGTGCCAGTATCCTACAGGGGAACACTGAAGCTTTCTTT	CASILQGNTEAFF	.	TRBJ1-1	TRBV19	13	.
TGCGCCAGCAGCGCCGGACAGGGCGGCAGTAGCAATCAGCCCCAGCATTTT	CASSAGQGGSSNQPQHF	TRBD1	TRBJ1-5	TRBV5-1	17	.
TGTGCCACCACCCGGGACAGGGAGAGGAGCAATCAGCCCCAGCATTTT	CATTRDRERSNQPQHF	TRBD1	TRBJ1-5	TRBV19	16	.
TGTGCCAGCAGCTCAAGCGGGAGTACAGATACGCAGTATTTT	CASSSSGSTDTQYF	TRBD2	TRBJ2-3	TRBV5-4	14	.
TGTGCCAGCAGCTCCCTCGAGGCTATAGCCTACGAGCAGTACTTC	CASSSLEAIAYEQYF	.	TRBJ2-7	TRBV7-9	15	.
TGTGCCAGCAGCTCCGGGACAGGGGAAGGCTACACCTTC	CASSSGTGEGYTF	TRBD1	TRBJ1-2	TRBV7-2	13	.
TGTGCCAGCAGTGTAGCGAACAGACCCTATGGCTACACCTTC	CASSVANRPYGYTF	.	TRBJ1-2	TRBV2	14	.
TGCGCCAGCAGTGAGTCGGGACTGCCTAACTATGGCTACACCTTC	CASSESGLPNYGYTF	.	TRBJ1-2	TRBV10-2	15	.
TGCGCCAGCGGGAGGATCGTTAGCACAGATACGCAGTATTTT	CASGRIVSTDTQYF	.	TRBJ2-3	TRBV10-2	14	.
TGTGCCAGCACTGTAGCGGGAAATTCGCATGAGCAGTTCTTC	CASTVAGNSHEQFF	TRBD2	TRBJ2-1	TRBV6-5	14	.
TGTGCCAGCAGCTTTAACGGGGAATGGGAAGAGACCCAGTACTTC	CASSFNGEWEETQYF	.	TRBJ2-5	TRBV5-8	15	.
TGTGCCAGCAGACTAGGTCCCAGGAGGAATTCACCCCTCCACTTT	CASRLGPRRNSPLHF	.	TRBJ1-6	TRBV14	15	once
TGCGCCAGCAGCCAAATCAGGGAGGAAAGTAGAGACACTGAAGCTTTCTTT	CASSQIREESRDTEAFF	.	TRBJ1-1	TRBV4-1	17	.
TGTGCCAGCAGCCCCGCGGGACGGGGGGACACCGGGGAGCTGTTTTTT	CASSPAGRGDTGELFF	TRBD2	TRBJ2-2	TRBV7-7	16	.